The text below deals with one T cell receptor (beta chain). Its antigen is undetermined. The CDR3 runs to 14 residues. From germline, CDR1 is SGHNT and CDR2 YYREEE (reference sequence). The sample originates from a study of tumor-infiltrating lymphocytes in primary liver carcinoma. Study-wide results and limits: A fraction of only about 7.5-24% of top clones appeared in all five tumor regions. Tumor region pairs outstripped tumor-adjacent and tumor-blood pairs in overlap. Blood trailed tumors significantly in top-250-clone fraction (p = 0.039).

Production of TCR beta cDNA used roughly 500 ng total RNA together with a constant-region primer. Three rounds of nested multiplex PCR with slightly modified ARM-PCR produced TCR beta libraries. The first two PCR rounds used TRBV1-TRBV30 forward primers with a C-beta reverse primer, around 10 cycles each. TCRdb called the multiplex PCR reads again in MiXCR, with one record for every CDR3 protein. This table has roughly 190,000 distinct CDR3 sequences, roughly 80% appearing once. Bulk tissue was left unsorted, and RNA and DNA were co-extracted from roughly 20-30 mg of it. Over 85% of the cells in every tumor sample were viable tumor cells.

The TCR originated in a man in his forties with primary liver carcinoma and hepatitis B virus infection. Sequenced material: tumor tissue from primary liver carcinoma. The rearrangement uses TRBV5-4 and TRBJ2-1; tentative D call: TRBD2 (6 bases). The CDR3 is CTNNLGGGNNEQFF. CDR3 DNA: TGTACCAACAACCTTGGAGGCGGGAACAATGAGCAGTTCTTC.